This T cell receptor (beta chain) derives from a study of metastatic and nonmetastatic thyroid tumors. Study information: Peripheral blood and tumor or nodule samples from malignant and benign thyroid patients were compared.

This clone came up a few times. The authors' processing: It was from CDR3 differences across clinicopathological groups that a distant-metastasis classifier for papillary thyroid cancer was built. TCRdb re-called the PCR reads with MiXCR. The V and J calls here are based on TCRdb, not the publication. The sample includes around 10,000 clones, nearly 30% of them seen just once. The ends were cut back, 4 bases at V and 2 bases at J, with 8 bases in the middle. CDR1 and CDR2 (germline): DFQATT, SNEGSKA (reference sequence). This CDR3 spans 12 amino acids. Not a single patient had been given any form of treatment at any point before undergoing thyroid surgery.

Sequencing used tumor tissue. The origin of this receptor is a female donor with papillary thyroid cancer or a benign thyroid nodule (not recorded which). Some clones in this sample may be carry-over from other donors' samples. This sequence joins TRBV20-1 and TRBJ1-2; D is possibly TRBD1 (5 bases). The CDR3 here is CSATDMNYGYTF. The CDR3 DNA reads as TGCAGTGCTACGGACATGAACTATGGCTACACCTTC.